This T cell receptor (beta chain) was found in a study of regulatory T cells in long-lasting Graves disease. Regarding time point: persistent/refractory GD, antithyroid drugs over 5 years with positive TRAb. After RNA was extracted from PBMCs, the TCR library was made from it. Patients of an endocrinology department in Xi'an, China, were included. The study's findings and limits: Peripheral blood was the sole material, not thyroid tissue. Among persistent patients, a larger number of public clonotypes were shared (approximately 2,900) than among newly diagnosed patients (just over 950).

A word on this clonotype: Its cognate antigen is unknown.

Arm-PCR with iRepertoire HTBI primers amplified the CDR3 regions for these TCR beta libraries. MiXCR, applied by TCRdb to the multiplex PCR reads, yields one record per CDR3 protein. The sample holds around 460,000 distinct CDR3 sequences, roughly 23% seen once. This CDR3 contains 16 residues. The germline V gene has CDR1 SGHTA and CDR2 FQGNSA. The ends lost 7 bases at V and 0 bases at J; junction bases unmatched: 7. The J gene is TRBJ1-3, the V gene TRBV7-2; 9 bases are a match to TRBD1. The starting material was peripheral blood mononuclear cells (PBMCs), obtained when the disease was refractory, from a patient treated with antithyroid drugs. This TCR came from a female donor with Graves disease. The CDR3 region is CASTLLGQGSGNTIYF. In DNA, the CDR3 is TGTGCCAGCACGCTCTTGGGACAGGGCTCTGGAAACACCATATATTTT. The complete variable domain, with remaining parts taken from reference TRBV7-2 and TRBJ1-3, reads GAGVSQSPSNKVTEKGKDVELRCDPISGHTALYWYRQSLGQGLEFLIYFQGNSAPDKSGLPSDRFSAERTGGSVSTLTIQRTQQEDSAVYLCASTLLGQGSGNTIYFGEGSWLTVV.